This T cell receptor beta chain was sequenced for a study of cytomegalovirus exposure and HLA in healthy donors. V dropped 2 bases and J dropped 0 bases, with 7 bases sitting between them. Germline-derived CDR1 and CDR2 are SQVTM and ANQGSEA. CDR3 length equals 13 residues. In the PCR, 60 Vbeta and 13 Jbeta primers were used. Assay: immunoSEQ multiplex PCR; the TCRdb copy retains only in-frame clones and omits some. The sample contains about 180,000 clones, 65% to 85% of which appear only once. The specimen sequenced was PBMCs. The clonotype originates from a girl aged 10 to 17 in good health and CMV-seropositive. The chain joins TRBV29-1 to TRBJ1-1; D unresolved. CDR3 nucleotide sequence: TGCAGCGTTGAACAGTATTTGAACACTGAAGCTTTCTTT. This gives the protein CSVEQYLNTEAFF.